This T cell receptor (beta chain) was recorded in a study of T cells after yellow fever vaccination. Study in general: For low cell numbers, libraries were made with SMART-Seq v4 Ultra Low Input.

Researchers made TCR cDNA using 5'RACE template switching, and this step added a universal primer site and UMIs. TCRdb called the 5' RACE reads again in MiXCR, with one record for every CDR3 protein. The top ten hold 2.5% to 3% of the sample, which has about 160,000 distinct CDR3 sequences, approximately 6.7% seen once. Germline V CDR1 and CDR2: SGHTA, FQGNSA. The length of the CDR3 is 14 residues. V gave up 5 bases and J gave up 14 bases, with 21 bases separating them. In the case of this clonotype: Its antigen is still unknown.

The study's findings and limits: Booster samples showed a return of most primary-vaccination clones (under 98% CD4, 80% to 90% CD8).

This TCR came from a man younger than 35 who received the YFV17D yellow fever vaccine. The sequenced sample was CD4+ T cells sorted from PBMCs, obtained 5 to 6 days after the first yellow fever vaccination. The V gene is TRBV7-2, the J gene TRBJ2-2, with a weak D call TRBD1 (5 bases). In DNA, the CDR3 is TGTGCCAGCAGCGCAGCAGGGAACACCGGTGATCTGTTTTTT. It encodes CASSAAGNTGDLFF.